The present entry profiles one TCR beta chain with its context. This entry comes from a study of blood T cell repertoires in COVID-19. Authors' methods: Nucleated cell number was recorded as an estimate derived from reference gene primer amplification. Assay used: immunoSEQ multiplex PCR; TCRdb lists only in-frame clones, some missing. The V and J calls and the clone size are those of that table, but D and trimming were determined from the DNA. The table has hundreds of thousands of clones, 88% seen once. Seattle patients were enrolled during active infection and followed longitudinally. Looked up from germline, CDR1 is LGHDT and CDR2 is YNNKEL (reference sequence). V shed 4 bases, J shed 1 base, and the junction held 5 bases outside the gene matches. The CDR3 is 15 residues long.

This receptor was identified in a woman in her 30s with COVID-19, enrolled during active disease. The sequenced sample was peripheral blood. This chain uses TRBV3-1 (or the pseudogene TRBV3-2) with TRBJ2-3; 7 bases match TRBD2. The CDR3 region is CASSLRELGTDTQYF. The CDR3 DNA reads as TGTGCCAGCAGCCTGCGGGAGCTCGGCACAGATACGCAGTATTTT.